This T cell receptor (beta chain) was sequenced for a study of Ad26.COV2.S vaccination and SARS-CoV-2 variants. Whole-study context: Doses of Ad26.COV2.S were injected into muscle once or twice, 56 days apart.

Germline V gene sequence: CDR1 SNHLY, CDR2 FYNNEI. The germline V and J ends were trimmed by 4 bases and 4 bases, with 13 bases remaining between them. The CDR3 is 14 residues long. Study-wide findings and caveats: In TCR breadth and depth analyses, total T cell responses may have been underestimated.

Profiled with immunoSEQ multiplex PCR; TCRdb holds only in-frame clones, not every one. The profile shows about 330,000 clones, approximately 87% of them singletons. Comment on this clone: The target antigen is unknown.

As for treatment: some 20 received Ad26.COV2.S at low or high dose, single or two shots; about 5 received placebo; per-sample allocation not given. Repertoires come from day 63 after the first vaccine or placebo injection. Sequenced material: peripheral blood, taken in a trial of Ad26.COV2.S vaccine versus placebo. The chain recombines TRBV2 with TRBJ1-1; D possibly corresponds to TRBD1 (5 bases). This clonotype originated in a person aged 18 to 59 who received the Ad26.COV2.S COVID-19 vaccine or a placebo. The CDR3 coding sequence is TGTGCCAGCAGTGTGCAGGGAATGATCACTGAAGCTTTCTTT. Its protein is CASSVQGMITEAFF.